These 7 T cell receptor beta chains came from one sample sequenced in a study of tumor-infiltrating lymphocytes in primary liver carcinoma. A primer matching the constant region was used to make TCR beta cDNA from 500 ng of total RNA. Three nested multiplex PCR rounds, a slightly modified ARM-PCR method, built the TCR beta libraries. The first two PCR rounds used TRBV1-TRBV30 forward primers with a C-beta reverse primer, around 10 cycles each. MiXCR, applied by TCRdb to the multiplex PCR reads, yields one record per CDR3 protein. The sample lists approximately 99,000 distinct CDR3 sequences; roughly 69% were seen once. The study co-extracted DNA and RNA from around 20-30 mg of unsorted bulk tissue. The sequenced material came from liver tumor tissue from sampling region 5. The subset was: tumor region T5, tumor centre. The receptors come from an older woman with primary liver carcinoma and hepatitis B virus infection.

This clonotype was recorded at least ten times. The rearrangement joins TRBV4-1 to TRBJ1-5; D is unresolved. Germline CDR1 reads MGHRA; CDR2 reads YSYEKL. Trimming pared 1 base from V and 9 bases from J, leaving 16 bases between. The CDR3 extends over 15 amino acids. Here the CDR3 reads CASSQGQAPGLPQHF. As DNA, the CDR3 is TGCGCCAGCAGCCAAGGGCAGGCGCCCGGGCTGCCCCAGCATTTT.

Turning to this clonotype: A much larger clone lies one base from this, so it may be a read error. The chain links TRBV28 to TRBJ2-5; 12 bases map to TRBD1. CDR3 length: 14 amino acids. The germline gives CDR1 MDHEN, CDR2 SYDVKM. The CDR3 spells CASSPGTGGKTHYF. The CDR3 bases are TGTGCCAGCAGTCCCGGGACAGGGGGCAAGACCCACTACTTC.

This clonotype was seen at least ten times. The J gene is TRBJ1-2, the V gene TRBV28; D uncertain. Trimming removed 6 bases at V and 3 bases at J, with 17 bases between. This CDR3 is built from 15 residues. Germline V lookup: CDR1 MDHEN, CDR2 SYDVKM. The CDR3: CASSPLASLDYGYTF. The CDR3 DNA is TGTGCCAGCAGCCCATTGGCGAGTTTGGACTATGGCTACACCTTC.

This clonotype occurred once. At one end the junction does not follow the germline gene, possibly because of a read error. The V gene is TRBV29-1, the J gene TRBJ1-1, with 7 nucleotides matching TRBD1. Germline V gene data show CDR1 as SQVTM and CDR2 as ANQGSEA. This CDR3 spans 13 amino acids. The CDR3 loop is CSVENPRGSEASF. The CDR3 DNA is TGCAGCGTTGAAAATCCCAGGGGGAGTGAAGCTTCCTTT.

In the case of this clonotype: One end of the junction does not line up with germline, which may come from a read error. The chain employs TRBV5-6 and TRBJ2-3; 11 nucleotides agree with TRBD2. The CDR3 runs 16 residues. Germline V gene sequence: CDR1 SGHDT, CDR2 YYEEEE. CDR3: CVSSLRLAGYTDTQYF. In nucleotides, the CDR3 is TGTGTCAGCAGCCTGCGACTAGCGGGGTACACAGATACACAGTATTTT.

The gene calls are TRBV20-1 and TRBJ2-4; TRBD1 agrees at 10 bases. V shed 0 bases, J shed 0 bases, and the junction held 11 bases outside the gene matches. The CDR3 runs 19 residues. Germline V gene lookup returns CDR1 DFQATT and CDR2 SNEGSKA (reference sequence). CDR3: CSARDSGQGTELAKNIQYF. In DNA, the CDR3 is TGCAGTGCTAGAGATTCGGGACAGGGGACGGAATTAGCCAAAAACATTCAGTACTTC.

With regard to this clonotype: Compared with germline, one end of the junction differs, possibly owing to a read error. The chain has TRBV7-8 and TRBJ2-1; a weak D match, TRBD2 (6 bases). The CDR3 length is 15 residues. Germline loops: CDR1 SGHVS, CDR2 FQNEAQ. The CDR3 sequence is CGSSSRLVSVNERFF. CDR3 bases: TGTGGCAGCAGCTCCAGACTAGTATCGGTCAATGAGCGGTTCTTC.